This TCR beta chain originates from a study of cytomegalovirus exposure and HLA in healthy donors. In the PCR, 60 Vbeta and 13 Jbeta primers were used. Method: immunoSEQ multiplex PCR; TCRdb's copy keeps in-frame clones and lacks some. The data show fewer than 200,000 clones, 80% seen once. The table lists this clone with a count of one. What it binds is not known. Regarding the study as a whole: TCR beta chains numbering some 150 were designated cytomegalovirus-associated. V- and J-gene trimming of TCR beta was linked (in a later analysis) to a missense DCLRE1C variant. A later analysis reportedly found that, within productive TCRs, an Asian-associated ancestry cluster had fewer N-insertions than the mean observed across the roughly 730 donors.

The CDR3 covers 18 residues. V shed 5 bases and J shed 0 bases, with 19 bases lying between them. Germline V gives CDR1 SGHTA, CDR2 FQGNSA. The receptor was derived from a woman between 50 and 59 years old in good health and CMV-seronegative. The sample was PBMCs. This sequence joins TRBV7-2 and TRBJ1-4, with a weak D call TRBD1 (6 bases). The CDR3 DNA sequence: TGTGCCAGCAGCCTTCAGGGGTCGGTAGCTGCAACTAATGAAAAACTGTTTTTT. It codes for CASSLQGSVAATNEKLFF.